This T cell receptor (beta chain) stems from a study of Ad26.COV2.S vaccination and SARS-CoV-2 variants. Profiled with immunoSEQ multiplex PCR; TCRdb holds only in-frame clones, not every one. The sample lists about 350,000 clones; approximately 81% were seen once. Documented treatment: roughly 18 received Ad26.COV2.S at low or high dose, single or two shots; about 5 received placebo; per-sample allocation not given. After the first vaccine or placebo injection, samples were drawn on day 63. At a Boston site, the person donating was an adult of 18-55 years. Comments on this clone: Its antigen is unidentified.

Points from the study as a whole: Reported post-vaccination CD8+ and CD4+ T cell responses to spike showed substantial breadth. Estimates derived from TCR breadth and depth analyses may have underestimated total T cell responses. People who got the vaccine had more spike-specific TCR breadth than people who got placebo.

The source of this sequence is a person between 18 and 65 years old who received the Ad26.COV2.S COVID-19 vaccine or a placebo. This specimen consisted of peripheral blood, obtained in a trial of Ad26.COV2.S vaccine versus placebo.

The CDR3 is CASSKGDRQVLSNQPQHF. Written as DNA, the CDR3 is TGTGCCAGCAGCAAAGGGGACCGACAGGTCCTTAGCAATCAGCCCCAGCATTTT. This sequence joins TRBV5-6 and TRBJ1-5, with D perhaps matching TRBD1 (6 bases). V gave up 4 bases and J gave up 0 bases, with 20 bases separating them. This CDR3 contains 18 residues. Germline CDR1 is SGHDT and CDR2 is YYEEEE.